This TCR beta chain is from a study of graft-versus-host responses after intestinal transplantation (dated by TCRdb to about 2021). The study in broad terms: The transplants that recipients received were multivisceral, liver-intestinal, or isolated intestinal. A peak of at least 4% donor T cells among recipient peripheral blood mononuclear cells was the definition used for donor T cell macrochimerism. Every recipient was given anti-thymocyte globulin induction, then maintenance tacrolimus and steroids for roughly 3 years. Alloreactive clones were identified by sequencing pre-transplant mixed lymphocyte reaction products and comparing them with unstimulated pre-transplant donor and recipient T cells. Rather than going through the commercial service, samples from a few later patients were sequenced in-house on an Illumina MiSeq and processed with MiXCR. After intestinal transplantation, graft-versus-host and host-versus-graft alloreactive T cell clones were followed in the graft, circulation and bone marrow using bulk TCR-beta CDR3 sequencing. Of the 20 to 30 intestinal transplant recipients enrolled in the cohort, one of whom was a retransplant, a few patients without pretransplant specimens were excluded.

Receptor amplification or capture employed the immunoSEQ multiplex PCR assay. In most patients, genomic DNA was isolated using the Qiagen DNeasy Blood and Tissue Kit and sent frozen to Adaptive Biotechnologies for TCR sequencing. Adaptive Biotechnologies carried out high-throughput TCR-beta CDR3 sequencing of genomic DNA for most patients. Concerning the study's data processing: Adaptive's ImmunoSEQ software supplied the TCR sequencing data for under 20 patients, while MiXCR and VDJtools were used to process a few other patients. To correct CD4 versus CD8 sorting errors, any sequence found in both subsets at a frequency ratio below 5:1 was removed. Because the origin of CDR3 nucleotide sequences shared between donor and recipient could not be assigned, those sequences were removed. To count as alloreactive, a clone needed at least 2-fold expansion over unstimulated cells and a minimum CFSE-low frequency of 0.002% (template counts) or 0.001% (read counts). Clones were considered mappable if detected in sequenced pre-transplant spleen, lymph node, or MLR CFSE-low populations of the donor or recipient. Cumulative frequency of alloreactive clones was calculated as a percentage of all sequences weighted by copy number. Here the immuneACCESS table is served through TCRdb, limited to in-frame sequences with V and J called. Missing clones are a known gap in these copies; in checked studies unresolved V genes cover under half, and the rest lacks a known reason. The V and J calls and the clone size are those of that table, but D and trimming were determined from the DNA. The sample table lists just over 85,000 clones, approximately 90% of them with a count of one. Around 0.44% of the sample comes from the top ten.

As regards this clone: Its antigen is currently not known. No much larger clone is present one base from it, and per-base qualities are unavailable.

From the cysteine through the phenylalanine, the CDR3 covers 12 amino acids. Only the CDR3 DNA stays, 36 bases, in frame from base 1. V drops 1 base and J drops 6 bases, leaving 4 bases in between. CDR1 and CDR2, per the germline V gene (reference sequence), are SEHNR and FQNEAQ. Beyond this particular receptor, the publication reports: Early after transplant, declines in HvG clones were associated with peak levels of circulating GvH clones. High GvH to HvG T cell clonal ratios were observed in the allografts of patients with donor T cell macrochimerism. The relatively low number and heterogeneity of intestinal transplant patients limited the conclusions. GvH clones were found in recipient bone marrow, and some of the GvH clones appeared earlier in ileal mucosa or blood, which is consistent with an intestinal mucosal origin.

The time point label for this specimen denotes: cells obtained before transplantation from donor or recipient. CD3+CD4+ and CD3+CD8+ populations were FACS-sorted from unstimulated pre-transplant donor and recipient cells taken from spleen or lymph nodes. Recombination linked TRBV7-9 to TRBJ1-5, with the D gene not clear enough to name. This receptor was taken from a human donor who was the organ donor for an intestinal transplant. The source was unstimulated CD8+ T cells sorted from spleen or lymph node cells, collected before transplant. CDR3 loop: CASSLVSQPQHF. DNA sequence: TGTGCCAGCAGCTTAGTGAGTCAGCCCCAGCATTTT. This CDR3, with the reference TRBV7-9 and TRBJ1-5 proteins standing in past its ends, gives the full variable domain DTGVSQNPRHKITKRGQNVTFRCDPISEHNRLYWYRQTLGQGPEFLTYFQNEAQLEKSRLLSDRFSAERPKGSFSTLEIQRTEQGDSAMYLCASSLVSQPQHFGDGTRLSIL.